This TCR beta chain stems from a study of blood T cell repertoires in COVID-19. Authors' data handling: Amplification from reference gene primers served as the basis for estimated nucleated cell counts. Here immunoSEQ multiplex PCR was the method, and the copy in TCRdb shows in-frame clones only, minus some. The V and J calls and the clone size are those of that table, but D and trimming were determined from the DNA. The top ten clones hold about 4.2% of a sample with fewer than 350,000 clones, around 86% of them seen once. V dropped 6 bases and J dropped 1; count of bases not matched to a gene: 6. The CDR3 spans 15 residues. Per the germline V gene, CDR1 is MNHEY and CDR2 is SMNVEV (reference sequence). This clone has just one count.

V gene TRBV27 combines with J gene TRBJ1-1; the match to TRBD1 covers 9 bases. This sequence was found in a woman aged 40 to 49 with acute COVID-19. The sequenced material came from PBMCs or T cells enriched from blood (not recorded which). In DNA, the CDR3 is TGTGCCAGCAGCCGACTGGGACAGGGGAACACTGAAGCTTTCTTT. Amino acids: CASSRLGQGNTEAFF.